This T cell receptor (beta chain) was identified during a study of T cells in Graves' hyperthyroidism and ophthalmopathy. There were TCR beta CDR3 regions amplified from RNA transcripts. TCR CDR3 regions were first amplified by RT-PCR with HTBI primers. Each CDR3 protein gets one entry after TCRdb re-called the multiplex PCR reads with MiXCR. Of about 270,000 distinct CDR3 sequences in the sample, 22% were seen once. Study conclusions and caveats: The model anticipated ophthalmopathy a median around six months pre-onset. Most thyroid-expanded clonotypes above 0.001 were also found in blood.

This clonotype was detected many times. Its matching antigen is unknown. Sample: blood. The receptor was isolated from a man younger than 45 with Graves' ophthalmopathy.

The CDR3 loop is CSARDPRGEGRRGEQFF. CDR3 sequence (DNA): TGCAGTGCTAGAGACCCGAGGGGGGAGGGGCGGAGGGGTGAGCAGTTCTTC. The gene calls are TRBV20-1 and TRBJ2-1; D might be TRBD2 (7 bases). V was trimmed by 0 bases and J by 9 bases, leaving 24 bases between them. The CDR3 is 17 residues long. The germline V gene encodes CDR1 DFQATT and CDR2 SNEGSKA (reference sequence).